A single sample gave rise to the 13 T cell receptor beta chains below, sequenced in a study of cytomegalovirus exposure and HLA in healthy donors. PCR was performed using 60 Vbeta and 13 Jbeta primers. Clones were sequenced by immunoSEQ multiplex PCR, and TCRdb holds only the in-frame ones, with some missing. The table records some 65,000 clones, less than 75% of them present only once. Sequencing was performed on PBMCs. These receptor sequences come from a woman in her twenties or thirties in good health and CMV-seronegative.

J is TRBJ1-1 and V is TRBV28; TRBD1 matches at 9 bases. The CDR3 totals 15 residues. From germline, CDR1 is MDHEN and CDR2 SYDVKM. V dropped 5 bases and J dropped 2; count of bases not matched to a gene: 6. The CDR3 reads CASSKNRGPNTEAFF. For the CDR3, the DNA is TGTGCCAGCAGTAAGAACAGGGGGCCTAACACTGAAGCTTTCTTT.

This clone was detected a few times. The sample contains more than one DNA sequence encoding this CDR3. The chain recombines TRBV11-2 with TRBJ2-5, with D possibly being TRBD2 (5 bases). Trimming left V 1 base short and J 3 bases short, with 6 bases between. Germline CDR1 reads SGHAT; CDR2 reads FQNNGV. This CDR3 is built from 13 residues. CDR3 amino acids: CASSLGEKETQYF. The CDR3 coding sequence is TGTGCCAGCAGCTTAGGGGAGAAAGAGACCCAGTACTTC.

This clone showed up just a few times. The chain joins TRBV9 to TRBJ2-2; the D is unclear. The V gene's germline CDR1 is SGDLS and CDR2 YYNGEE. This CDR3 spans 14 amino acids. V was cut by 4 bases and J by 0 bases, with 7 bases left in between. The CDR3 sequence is CASSLTPNTGELFF. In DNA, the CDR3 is TGTGCCAGCAGCCTGACTCCGAACACCGGGGAGCTGTTTTTT.

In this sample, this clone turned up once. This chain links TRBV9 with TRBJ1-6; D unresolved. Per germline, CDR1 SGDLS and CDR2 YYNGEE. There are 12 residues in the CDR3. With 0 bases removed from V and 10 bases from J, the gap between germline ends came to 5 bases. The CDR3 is CASSVGESPLHF. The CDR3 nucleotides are TGTGCCAGCAGCGTAGGGGAGTCACCCCTCCACTTT.

The CDR3 region is CASIPDPGQGNEQYF. The CDR3 coding sequence is TGTGCCAGCATTCCTGACCCGGGACAGGGTAACGAGCAGTACTTC. V and J are TRBV6-1 and TRBJ2-7, with 9 bases aligning to TRBD1. CDR1 and CDR2 from the germline V gene are MNHNS and SASEGT. J lost 5 bases, V lost 7 bases, and 12 bases had no gene match. CDR3 length: 15 residues.

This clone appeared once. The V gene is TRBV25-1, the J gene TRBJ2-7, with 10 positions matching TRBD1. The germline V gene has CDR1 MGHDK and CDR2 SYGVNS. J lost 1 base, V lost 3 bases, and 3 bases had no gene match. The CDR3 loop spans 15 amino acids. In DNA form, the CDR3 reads TGTGCCAGCAGTGAGTTGGGACAGGGGTCCTACGAGCAGTACTTC. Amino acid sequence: CASSELGQGSYEQYF.

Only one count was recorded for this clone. The CDR3 loop reads CAWSDVDRLKYEQYF. CDR3 sequence (DNA): TGTGCCTGGAGTGACGTGGACAGGCTAAAATACGAGCAGTACTTC. The chain carries TRBV30 and TRBJ2-5, with 7 bases lining up with TRBD1. The J call may not be correct, given that the DNA end is closer to TRBJ2-7. CDR3 size: 15 residues. The germline V gene encodes CDR1 GTSNPN and CDR2 SVGIG (reference sequence).

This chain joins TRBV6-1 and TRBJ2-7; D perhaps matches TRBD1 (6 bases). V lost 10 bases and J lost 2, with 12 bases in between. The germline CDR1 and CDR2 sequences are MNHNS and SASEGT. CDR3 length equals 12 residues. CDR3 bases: TGTGCCATTACGGACAGCGCCTACGAGCAGTACTTC. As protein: CAITDSAYEQYF.

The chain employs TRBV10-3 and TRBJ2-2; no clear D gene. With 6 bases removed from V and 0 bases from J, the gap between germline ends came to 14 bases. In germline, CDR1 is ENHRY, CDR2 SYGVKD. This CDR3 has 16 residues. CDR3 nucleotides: TGTGCCATCAGCCGAACCACTAAACCGAACACCGGGGAGCTGTTTTTT. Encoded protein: CAISRTTKPNTGELFF.

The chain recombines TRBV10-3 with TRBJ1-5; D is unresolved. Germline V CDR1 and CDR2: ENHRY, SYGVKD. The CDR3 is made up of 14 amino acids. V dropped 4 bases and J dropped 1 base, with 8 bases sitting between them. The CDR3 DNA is TGTGCCATCAGTGCTGAACAGAGCAATCAGCCCCAGCATTTT. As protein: CAISAEQSNQPQHF.

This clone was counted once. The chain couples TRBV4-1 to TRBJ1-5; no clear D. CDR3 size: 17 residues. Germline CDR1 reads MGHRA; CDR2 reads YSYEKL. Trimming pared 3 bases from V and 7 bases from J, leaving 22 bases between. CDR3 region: CASSQAGGGNDYQPQHF. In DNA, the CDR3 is TGCGCCAGCAGCCAGGCGGGAGGAGGGAACGATTACCAGCCCCAGCATTTT.

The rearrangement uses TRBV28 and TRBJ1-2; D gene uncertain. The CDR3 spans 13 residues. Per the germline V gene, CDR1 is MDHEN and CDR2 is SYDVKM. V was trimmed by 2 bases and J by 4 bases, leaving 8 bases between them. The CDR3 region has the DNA TGTGCCAGCAGTTTAAGCTTTTCCTATGGCTACACCTTC. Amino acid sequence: CASSLSFSYGYTF.

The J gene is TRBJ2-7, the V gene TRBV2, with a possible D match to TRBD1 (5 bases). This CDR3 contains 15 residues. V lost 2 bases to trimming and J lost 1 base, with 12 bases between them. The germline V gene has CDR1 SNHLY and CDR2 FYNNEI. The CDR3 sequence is CASSETGVLSYEQYF. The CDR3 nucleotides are TGTGCCAGCAGTGAAACAGGTGTACTTTCCTACGAGCAGTACTTC.